This T cell receptor beta chain was retrieved from a study of T-cell reconstitution after alpha-beta-depleted transplantation in children. The CDR3 contains 15 residues. Trimming pared 6 bases from V and 4 bases from J, leaving 19 bases between. Germline V gene data show CDR1 as DFQATT and CDR2 as SNEGSKA (reference sequence). There are many counts of this clonotype. Unique molecular identifiers were incorporated when the TCRbeta library was constructed. TCRdb re-called the PCR reads through MiXCR, storing one row per CDR3 protein. The sample includes about 90,000 distinct CDR3 sequences, roughly 8.3% of them seen just once.

The chain carries TRBV20-1 and TRBJ2-1; D possibly corresponds to TRBD2 (8 bases). This clonotype was obtained from a human donor who donated a stem cell graft to a child with congenital amegakaryocytic thrombocytopenia. The input for sequencing was PBMCs from the stem cell graft donor, taken from the stem cell graft. The CDR3 loop is CSARIAGQRYNEQFF. CDR3 nucleotides: TGCAGTGCCAGAATAGCGGGACAGAGATACAATGAGCAGTTCTTC.